This record looks at one TCR beta chain sequence and its context. Its antigen is undetermined. The sorting of naive CD8 T cells used the CD8+CD4-CCR7+CD45RA+ phenotype. The CDR3 length is 16 residues. Trimming stripped 5 bases from V and 2 bases from J, with 20 bases between. In germline, CDR1 is SGHKS, CDR2 YYEKEE (reference sequence). The record originates from a study of molecular identifiers for immune sequencing clone quantification. Study-wide background: Four of five splits of RNA from approximately 22,000 or 94,000 naive CD8 cells were sequenced in replicates.

Overall study findings and caveats: Clones carrying above 20 RNA copies accounted for over 99% of effector molecules, under 1% in naive cells.

In preparing bulk TCR libraries, previously described methods and listed TCR primers were used. TCRdb redid the calling of the PCR reads with MiXCR, one entry per CDR3 protein. Counted here are a few hundred thousand distinct CDR3 sequences, around 21% occurring once; the ten biggest clones make up 0.7% to 1%. The receptor was derived from a human donor in good health. Some libraries in this study had Jurkat cell RNA spiked in. The V gene is TRBV5-5, the J gene TRBJ2-7; D might be TRBD1 or TRBD2, each matching 5 bases. The specimen was naive CD8+ T cells from blood, with Jurkat cell RNA spiked in. Subset meaning: FACS-sorted CD8+CD4-CCR7+CD45RA+ naive T cells. The CDR3 loop is CASRDGSGTDPYEQYF. CDR3 coding DNA: TGTGCCAGCAGGGACGGTTCGGGGACGGACCCCTACGAGCAGTACTTC.